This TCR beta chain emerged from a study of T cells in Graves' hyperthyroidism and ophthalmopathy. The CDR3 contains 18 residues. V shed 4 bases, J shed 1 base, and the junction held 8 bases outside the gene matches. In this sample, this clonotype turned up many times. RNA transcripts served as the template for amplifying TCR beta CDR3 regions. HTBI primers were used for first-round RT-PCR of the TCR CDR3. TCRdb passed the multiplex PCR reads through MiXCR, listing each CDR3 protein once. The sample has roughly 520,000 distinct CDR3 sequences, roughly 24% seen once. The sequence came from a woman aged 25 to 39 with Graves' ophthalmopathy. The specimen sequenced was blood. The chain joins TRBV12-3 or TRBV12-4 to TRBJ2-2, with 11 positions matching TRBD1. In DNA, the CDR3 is TGTGCCAGCAGTTCCCCTAGGGGGACAGGGGGGAACACCGGGGAGCTGTTTTTT. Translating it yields CASSSPRGTGGNTGELFF.